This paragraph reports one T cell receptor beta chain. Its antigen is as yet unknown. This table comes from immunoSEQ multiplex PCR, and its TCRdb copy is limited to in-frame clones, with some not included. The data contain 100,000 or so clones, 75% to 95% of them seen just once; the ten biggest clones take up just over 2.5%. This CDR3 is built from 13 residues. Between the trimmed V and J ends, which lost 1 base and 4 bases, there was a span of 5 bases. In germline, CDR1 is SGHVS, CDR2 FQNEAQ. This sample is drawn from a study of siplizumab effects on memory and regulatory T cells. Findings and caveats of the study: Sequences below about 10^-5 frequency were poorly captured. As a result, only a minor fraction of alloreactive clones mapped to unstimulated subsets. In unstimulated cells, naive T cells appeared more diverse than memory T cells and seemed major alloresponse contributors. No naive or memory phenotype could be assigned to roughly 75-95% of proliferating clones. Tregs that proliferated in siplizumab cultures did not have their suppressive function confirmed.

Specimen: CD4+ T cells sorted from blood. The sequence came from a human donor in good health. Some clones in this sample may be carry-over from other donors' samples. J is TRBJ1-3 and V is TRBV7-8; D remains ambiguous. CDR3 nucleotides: TGTGCCAGCAGCTTAGGAATGGGAAACACCATATATTTT. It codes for CASSLGMGNTIYF.